Listed below are T cell receptor beta chains from one sample, sequenced in a study of cytomegalovirus exposure and HLA in healthy donors. Here immunoSEQ multiplex PCR was the method, and the copy in TCRdb shows in-frame clones only, minus some. The data contain 130,000 to 150,000 clones, 78% of them seen just once; the ten biggest clones take up over 2%. The sequenced sample consisted of PBMCs. The receptors originated from a woman aged 18-29 years in good health and CMV-seropositive. Both conserved end residues are part of each CDR3. The D gene is left open where the match is weak. Only some rows state a clone size, as once, few, many or a class for expanded clones.

J: TRBJ2-2
V: TRBV10-3
D: NA
size: NA
DNA: TGTGCCATCAGCGCCAGGGGATCCACCCTGGCCAACACCGGGGAGCTGTTTTTT
CDR3: CAISARGSTLANTGELFF

J: TRBJ2-7
V: TRBV7-8
D: TRBD2
size: NA
DNA: TGTGCCAGCAGCCGGGAGGCCACCAACGGCTACGAGCAGTACTTC
CDR3: CASSREATNGYEQYF

J: TRBJ1-2
V: TRBV6-5
D: NA
size: NA
DNA: TGTGCCAGCAGTTACGGTACAGGGAAAAACTATGGCTACACCTTC
CDR3: CASSYGTGKNYGYTF

J: TRBJ1-3
V: TRBV9
D: NA
size: NA
DNA: TGTGCCAGCAGCGCTGGTAGCTCTGGAAACACCATATATTTT
CDR3: CASSAGSSGNTIYF

J: TRBJ1-1
V: TRBV5-1
D: NA
size: few
DNA: TGCGCCAGCAGCTTGACAGGGAACACTGAAGCTTTCTTT
CDR3: CASSLTGNTEAFF

J: TRBJ2-1
V: TRBV5-5
D: TRBD1
size: few
DNA: TGTGCCAGCAGCCTACTATTCGCCGACAGGGTAATGTCTAATGAGCAGTTCTTC
CDR3: CASSLLFADRVMSNEQFF

J: TRBJ2-3
V: TRBV4-1
D: TRBD2
size: few
DNA: TGCGCCAGCAGCCAACCGCACCTAGCGGGGGGTCCAGATACGCAGTATTTT
CDR3: CASSQPHLAGGPDTQYF

J: TRBJ1-2
V: TRBV9
D: TRBD1
size: NA
DNA: TGTGCCAGCAGCGACGGAATAGGGGGCTACCCCTTC
CDR3: CASSDGIGGYPF

J: TRBJ2-7
V: TRBV2
D: NA
size: NA
DNA: TGTGCCAGCAGTTTATACTACGAGCAGTACTTC
CDR3: CASSLYYEQYF

J: TRBJ2-3
V: TRBV4-2
D: TRBD2
size: few
DNA: TGTGCCAGCGGCTTACTAGCGGGGGGGCCTGATACGCAGTATTTT
CDR3: CASGLLAGGPDTQYF

J: TRBJ1-5
V: TRBV5-4
D: TRBD1
size: NA
DNA: TGTGCCAGCAGCTGGGACAGGGACCAGCCCCAGCATTTT
CDR3: CASSWDRDQPQHF

J: TRBJ1-2
V: TRBV5-6
D: TRBD1
size: NA
DNA: TGTGCCAGCAGCCCTTGGACAGGGGAAGTTTATGGCTACACCTTC
CDR3: CASSPWTGEVYGYTF

J: TRBJ1-5
V: TRBV7-2
D: NA
size: NA
DNA: TGTGCCAGCAGCTTCGGGTCCTATCAGCCCCAGCATTTT
CDR3: CASSFGSYQPQHF

J: TRBJ1-5
V: TRBV2
D: TRBD1
size: NA
DNA: TGTGCCAGCAGAGGCGGACAGGGCATGGGTCAGCCCCAGCATTTT
CDR3: CASRGGQGMGQPQHF

J: TRBJ2-3
V: TRBV6-5
D: TRBD2
size: NA
DNA: TGTGCCAGCAGTTACTCTCGGGGGGGCATAGATACGCAGTATTTT
CDR3: CASSYSRGGIDTQYF

J: TRBJ1-1
V: TRBV7-9
D: NA
size: NA
DNA: TGTGCCAGCAGCCCCGACCCGCGGGGCTGGGCTTTCTTT
CDR3: CASSPDPRGWAFF